A selection of T cell receptor beta chains follows, all from one sample in a study of OX40 agonist ivuxolimab in advanced cancers. Assay used: immunoSEQ multiplex PCR; TCRdb lists only in-frame clones, some missing. The repertoire includes 95,000 to 150,000 clones, around 93% of them detected once, and 0.15% to 0.16% sits in the top ten. The source material was CD4+ or CD8+ T cells sorted from blood, sampled in a trial of the OX40 agonist ivuxolimab. These receptors were taken from an adult with an advanced solid tumor such as melanoma, head and neck, liver or kidney cancer. Both conserved end residues are part of each CDR3. The D gene is left open where the match is weak. Expanded clones are given a class, and other clones once, few, many or no size at all.

clone_size | j_call | d_call | v_call | cdr3_nt | cdr3_aa
- | TRBJ1-5 | TRBD1 | TRBV19 | TGTGCCAGTAGTTCGACAGGGTGGGAGCAGCCCCAGCATTTT | CASSSTGWEQPQHF
- | TRBJ1-2 | TRBD1 | TRBV5-1 | TGCGCCAGCAGCCTCATCCCCGGGACAGGGGGATCTGGCTACACCTTC | CASSLIPGTGGSGYTF
once | TRBJ2-7 | - | TRBV7-9 | TGTGCCAGCAGCTTAGCGGCCCTTACGTCCTACGAGCAGTACTTC | CASSLAALTSYEQYF
- | TRBJ1-5 | - | TRBV9 | TGTGCCAGCAGCCCCCGAGGCGGTAGCAATCAGCCCCAGCATTTT | CASSPRGGSNQPQHF
few | TRBJ1-6 | - | TRBV6-1 | TGTGCCAGCAGTGAACCCCCAGGGAATCCCCTCCACTTT | CASSEPPGNPLHF
- | TRBJ2-4 | TRBD1 | TRBV6-7 | TGTGCCAGCAGTTTACGATACGAGGTGACAGGGAGCAAAAACATTCAGTACTTC | CASSLRYEVTGSKNIQYF
- | TRBJ1-5 | TRBD1 | TRBV7-2 | TGTGCCAGCAGCTTAACAGGGGACTTGAGCAATCAGCCCCAGCATTTT | CASSLTGDLSNQPQHF
- | TRBJ2-1 | - | TRBV10-3 | TGTGCCATCAGACAGGGTGACAACAATGAGCAGTTCTTC | CAIRQGDNNEQFF
- | TRBJ2-6 | - | TRBV6-5 | TGTGCCAGCAGTTACTCGGGGGGGGCCAACGTCCTGACTTTC | CASSYSGGANVLTF
few | TRBJ1-6 | - | TRBV5-1 | TGCGCCAGCAGCTTGGCGGGCGGGAATTCACCCCTCCACTTT | CASSLAGGNSPLHF
- | TRBJ1-2 | TRBD1 | TRBV7-9 | TGTGCCAGCAGCTTAGTGACAGGGTGGGGCTACACCTTC | CASSLVTGWGYTF
- | TRBJ1-5 | TRBD1 | TRBV7-2 | TGTGCCAGCAGCCAGGCAGGACAGGGACGGCGCAATCAGCCCCAGCATTTT | CASSQAGQGRRNQPQHF
once | TRBJ2-3 | TRBD2 | TRBV7-3 | TGTGCCAGCAGCTTCACTAGCGAAGATACGCAGTATTTT | CASSFTSEDTQYF
- | TRBJ1-4 | - | TRBV19 | TGTGCCAGTAGTATCTCCGGCGATACTAATGAAAAACTGTTTTTT | CASSISGDTNEKLFF
few | TRBJ1-5 | - | TRBV19 | TGTGCCAGTAACTCCGGACATTCAGGGGATCAGCCCCAGCATTTT | CASNSGHSGDQPQHF
- | TRBJ2-2 | - | TRBV7-3 | TGTGCCAGCAGCTTCCAGGTTCTCACCGGGGAGCTGTTTTTT | CASSFQVLTGELFF
- | TRBJ1-1 | - | TRBV2 | TGTGCCAGCAGCCGGGACAACCCTTTATCTGAAGCTTTCTTT | CASSRDNPLSEAFF
- | TRBJ1-2 | TRBD1 | TRBV9 | TGTGCCAGCACCACAGGACAGGGCTTTCCCAACTATGGCTACACCTTC | CASTTGQGFPNYGYTF
- | TRBJ2-7 | - | TRBV30 | TGTGCCTGGAGTATTGGGGACACCTCCTACGAGCAGTACTTC | CAWSIGDTSYEQYF
- | TRBJ2-7 | - | TRBV11-2 | TGTGCCAGCAGCTTAACCCAACTAGGGAGCTACGAGCAGTACTTC | CASSLTQLGSYEQYF
- | TRBJ2-7 | - | TRBV29-1 | TGCAGCGTTGTTGTCGACTCCTACGAGCAGTACTTC | CSVVVDSYEQYF
once | TRBJ2-4 | - | TRBV7-9 | TGTGCCAGCAGCTCTGGACTAGCCAAAAACATTCAGTACTTC | CASSSGLAKNIQYF
once | TRBJ2-2 | TRBD1 | TRBV29-1 | TGCAGCGTTGAACTGGGACAGAGGAACACCGGGGAGCTGTTTTTT | CSVELGQRNTGELFF
- | TRBJ2-3 | - | TRBV6-1 | TGTGCCGGAGGGGACGCCCCGGGCGGAGATACGCAGTATTTT | CAGGDAPGGDTQYF
- | TRBJ1-6 | TRBD1 | TRBV6-6 | TGTGCCAGCAAGAAGGGACAGGGAGGTTCACCCCTCCACTTT | CASKKGQGGSPLHF
- | TRBJ2-6 | - | TRBV19 | TGTGCCAGTAGTGCCGGGGGCTCTGGGGCCAACGTCCTGACTTTC | CASSAGGSGANVLTF
- | TRBJ2-7 | TRBD2 | TRBV18 | TGTGCCAGCTCACTCCGAGCGGGGGGCGGGTACGAGCAGTACTTC | CASSLRAGGGYEQYF
- | TRBJ2-7 | - | TRBV7-2 | TGTAGCGCGAGGAAAGCCAACTCCTACGAGCAGTACTTC | CSARKANSYEQYF
- | TRBJ1-5 | - | TRBV6-1 | TGTGCCAGCGGGGGCGTTAATCAGCCCCAGCATTTT | CASGGVNQPQHF
- | TRBJ1-3 | - | TRBV9 | TGTGCCAGCAGCCCCAGGGGTTTTGGGGCCGAAGGCCAGCTCTCTGGAAACACCATATATTTT | CASSPRGFGAEGQLSGNTIYF